Reported below is one T cell receptor beta chain. Its target is not known. This sample is part of a study of identifying expanded T cells in peripheral blood. General study results and limits: Across healthy donors, higher total template counts meant significantly greater roughly two-week count variance. Differentially abundant clones: roughly 1.2 between replicates, about 15 at two to three weeks, approximately 19 at four.

This CDR3 has 13 residues. Germline values: CDR1 SQVTM, CDR2 ANQGSEA. V shed 4 bases and J 1 base; nucleotides not matched to a gene: 3. Healthy donors had no documented immune events, such as infections, while sampled. Clones were sequenced by immunoSEQ multiplex PCR, and TCRdb holds only the in-frame ones, with some missing. The table has about 83,000 clones, around 91% seen once. Sample: blood. The genes are TRBV29-1 and TRBJ2-5, with 7 bases that match TRBD1. The sequence came from a person aged 18 to 75 in good health. The CDR3: CSVAGQPQETQYF. The CDR3 DNA follows: TGCAGCGTTGCGGGACAGCCCCAAGAGACCCAGTACTTC.